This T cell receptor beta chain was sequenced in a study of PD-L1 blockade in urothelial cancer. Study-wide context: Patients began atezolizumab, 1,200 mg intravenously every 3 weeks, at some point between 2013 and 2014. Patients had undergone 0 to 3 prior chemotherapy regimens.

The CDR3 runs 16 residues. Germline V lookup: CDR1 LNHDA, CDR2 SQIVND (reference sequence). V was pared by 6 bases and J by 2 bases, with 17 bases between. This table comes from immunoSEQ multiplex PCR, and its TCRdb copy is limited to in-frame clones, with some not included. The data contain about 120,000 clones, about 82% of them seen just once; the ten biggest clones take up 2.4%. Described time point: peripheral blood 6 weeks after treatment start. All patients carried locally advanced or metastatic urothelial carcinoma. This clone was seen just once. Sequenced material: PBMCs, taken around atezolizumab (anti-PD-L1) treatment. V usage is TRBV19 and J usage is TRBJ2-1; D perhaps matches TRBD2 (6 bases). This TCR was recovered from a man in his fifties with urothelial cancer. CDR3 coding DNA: TGTGCCAGTAGCCCCTCCCGGGACTTAACCTACAATGAGCAGTTCTTC. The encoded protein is CASSPSRDLTYNEQFF.